Shown below are 7 T cell receptor beta chains from a single sample sequenced in a study of blood T cell repertoires in COVID-19. Profiled with immunoSEQ multiplex PCR; TCRdb holds only in-frame clones, not every one. The sample holds more than 250,000 clones, roughly 89% seen once. Material: PBMCs or T cells enriched from blood (not recorded which). The receptors shown here come from a young woman with acute COVID-19.

J is TRBJ2-1 and V is TRBV7-6, with 11 bases identical to TRBD2. J lost 8 bases, V lost 2 bases, and 8 bases had no gene match. In germline, CDR1 is SGHVS, CDR2 FNYEAQ. The CDR3 is 16 amino acids. CDR3 in DNA: TGTGCCAGCAGCTTATTGGGTAGCGGGAGGGTCGATGAGCAGTTCTTC. Protein sequence: CASSLLGSGRVDEQFF.

The count of this clone is one. The gene calls are TRBV19 and TRBJ2-3; D may be TRBD2 (5 bases). V was trimmed by 7 bases and J by 3 bases, leaving 11 bases between them. Looked up from germline, CDR1 is LNHDA and CDR2 is SQIVND (reference sequence). This CDR3 is 13 amino acids long. CDR3 in amino acids: CASNTDSTDTQYF. CDR3 nucleotides: TGTGCCAGTAACACGGACTCTACAGATACGCAGTATTTT.

V usage is TRBV10-2 and J usage is TRBJ1-1; D is undetermined. This CDR3 is built from 13 residues. Trimming pared 6 bases from V and 4 bases from J, leaving 12 bases between. Germline CDR1 and CDR2: WSHSY and SAAADI. The CDR3 here is CASSAPGGTEAFF. As DNA, the CDR3 is TGCGCCAGCAGCGCCCCCGGTGGCACTGAAGCTTTCTTT.

The chain uses TRBV7-8 and TRBJ2-5; D unclear. CDR1 is SGHVS and CDR2 is FQNEAQ in the germline V gene. The CDR3 extends over 12 amino acids. Trimming left V 6 bases short and J 5 bases short, with 10 bases between. CDR3 protein: CASSLSPETQYF. For the CDR3, the DNA is TGTGCCAGCAGTCTTAGTCCGGAGACCCAGTACTTC.

The chain couples TRBV20-1 to TRBJ2-2; D unresolved. Trimming took off 5 bases at V and 9 bases at J, with 10 bases between the two ends. The CDR3 totals 11 residues. CDR1 and CDR2 (germline): DFQATT, SNEGSKA (reference sequence). The chain's CDR3 is CSAPTHRELFF. The DNA for the CDR3 is TGCAGTGCTCCTACTCACCGGGAGCTGTTTTTT.

This rearrangement joins TRBV27 to TRBJ1-4, with 7 bases aligning to TRBD1. V was pared by 5 bases and J by 8 bases, with 11 bases of the junction left unmatched. Germline CDR1 is MNHEY and CDR2 is SMNVEV (reference sequence). CDR3 length: 15 amino acids. The CDR3 nucleotides read TGTGCCAGCAGTCTAACCGGGACAGTGGTGGAAAAACTGTTTTTT. It codes for CASSLTGTVVEKLFF.

This sequence joins TRBV6-5 and TRBJ1-5; D may be TRBD1 (6 bases). The V end was cut by 6 bases, the J end by 3 bases, with 9 bases between. Germline loops: CDR1 MNHEY, CDR2 SVGAGI. The CDR3 totals 13 residues. The CDR3 DNA sequence: TGTGCCAGCAGCCGGACAGACAATCAGCCCCAGCATTTT. Its protein product is CASSRTDNQPQHF.